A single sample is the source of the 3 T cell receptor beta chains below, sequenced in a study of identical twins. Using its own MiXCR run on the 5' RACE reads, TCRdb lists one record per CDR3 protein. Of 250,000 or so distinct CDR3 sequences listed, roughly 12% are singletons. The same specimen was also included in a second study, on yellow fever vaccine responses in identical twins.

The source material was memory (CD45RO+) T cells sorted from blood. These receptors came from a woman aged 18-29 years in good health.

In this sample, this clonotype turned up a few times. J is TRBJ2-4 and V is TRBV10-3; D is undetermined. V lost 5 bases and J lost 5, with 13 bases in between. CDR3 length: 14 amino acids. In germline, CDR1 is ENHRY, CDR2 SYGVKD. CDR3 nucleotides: TGTGCCATCAGTCGCGATAGGGCTGAAAACATTCAGTACTTC. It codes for CAISRDRAENIQYF.

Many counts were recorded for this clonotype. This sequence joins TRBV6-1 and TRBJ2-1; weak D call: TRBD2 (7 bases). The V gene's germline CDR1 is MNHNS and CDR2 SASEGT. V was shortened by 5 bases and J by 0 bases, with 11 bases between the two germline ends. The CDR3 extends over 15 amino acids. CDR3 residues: CASSPGGPSYNEQFF. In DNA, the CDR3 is TGTGCCAGCAGTCCCGGGGGGCCCTCCTACAATGAGCAGTTCTTC.

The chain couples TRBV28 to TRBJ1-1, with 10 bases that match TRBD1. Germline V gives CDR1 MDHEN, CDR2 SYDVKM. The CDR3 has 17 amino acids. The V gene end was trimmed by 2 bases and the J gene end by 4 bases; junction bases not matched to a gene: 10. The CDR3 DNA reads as TGTGCCAGCAGTTTACGCGGGACAGGGGTGAGGGGCACTGAAGCTTTCTTT. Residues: CASSLRGTGVRGTEAFF.